One T cell receptor beta chain is described in this entry. What it binds is not known. This sample was included in a study of cytomegalovirus exposure and HLA in healthy donors. Study-wide findings and caveats: Serostatus for CMV was the only available immune exposure information. Presence/absence analyses treated sequencing depth as roughly uniform across donors.

13 Jbeta primers and 60 Vbeta primers were used for the PCR. The protocol was immunoSEQ multiplex PCR, while the TCRdb copy is restricted to in-frame clones and leaves out a portion. The sample comprises approximately 40,000 clones, approximately 66% of which are singletons, and about 17% rests with the top ten. Healthy individuals who donated bone marrow served as the donors. The CDR3 consists of 13 residues. The V and J ends lost 0 bases and 5 bases respectively, with 7 bases between them. The germline CDR1 and CDR2 sequences are PRHDT and FYEKMQ (reference sequence). The TCR originated in a man aged 45 to 65 in good health and CMV-seropositive. The specimen sequenced was PBMCs. The chain recombines TRBV13 with TRBJ1-2; tentative D call: TRBD1 (5 bases). In DNA form, the CDR3 reads TGTGCCAGCAGCTTAGGGCGGGGGTATGGCTACACCTTC. It specifies CASSLGRGYGYTF.